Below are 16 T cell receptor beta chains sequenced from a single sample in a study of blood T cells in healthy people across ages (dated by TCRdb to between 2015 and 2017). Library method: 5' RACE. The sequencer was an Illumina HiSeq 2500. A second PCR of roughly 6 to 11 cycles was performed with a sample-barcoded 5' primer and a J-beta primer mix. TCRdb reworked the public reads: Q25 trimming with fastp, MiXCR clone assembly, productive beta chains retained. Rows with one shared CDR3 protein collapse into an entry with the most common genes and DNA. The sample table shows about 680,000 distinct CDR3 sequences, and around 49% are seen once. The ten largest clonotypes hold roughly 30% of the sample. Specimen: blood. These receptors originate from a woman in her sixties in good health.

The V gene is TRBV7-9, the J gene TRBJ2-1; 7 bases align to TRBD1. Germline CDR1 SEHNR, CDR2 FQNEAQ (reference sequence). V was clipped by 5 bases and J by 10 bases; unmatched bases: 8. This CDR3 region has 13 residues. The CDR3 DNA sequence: TGTGCCAGCAGCGGAACAGGGGCCTCGGAGCAGTTCTTC. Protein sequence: CASSGTGASEQFF.

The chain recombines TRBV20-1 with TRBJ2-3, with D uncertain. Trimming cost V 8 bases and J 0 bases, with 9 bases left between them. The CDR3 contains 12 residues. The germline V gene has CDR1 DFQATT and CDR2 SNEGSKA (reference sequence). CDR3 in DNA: TGCAGTTCCAGCTCTAGCACAGATACGCAGTATTTT. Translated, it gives CSSSSSTDTQYF.

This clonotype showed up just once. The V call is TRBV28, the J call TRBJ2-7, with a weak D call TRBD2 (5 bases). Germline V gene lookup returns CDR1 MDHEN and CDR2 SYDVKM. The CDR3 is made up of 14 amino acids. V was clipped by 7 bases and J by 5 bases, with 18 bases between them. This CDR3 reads CASNTATPGDEQYF. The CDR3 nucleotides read TGTGCCAGCAACACAGCGACCCCCGGGGACGAGCAGTACTTC.

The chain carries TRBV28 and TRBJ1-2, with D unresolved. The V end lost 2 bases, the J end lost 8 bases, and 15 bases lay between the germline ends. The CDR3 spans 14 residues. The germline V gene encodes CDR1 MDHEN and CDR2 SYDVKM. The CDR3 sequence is CASSLVVLRSGYTF. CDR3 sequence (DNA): TGTGCCAGCAGTTTAGTTGTCCTACGTTCGGGCTACACCTTC.

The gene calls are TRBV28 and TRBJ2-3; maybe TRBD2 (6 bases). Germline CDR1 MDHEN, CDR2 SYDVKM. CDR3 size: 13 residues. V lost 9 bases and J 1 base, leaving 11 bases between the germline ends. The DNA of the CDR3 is TGTGCCAGTCAGAGCGGGTGCACAGATACGCAGTATTTT. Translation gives CASQSGCTDTQYF. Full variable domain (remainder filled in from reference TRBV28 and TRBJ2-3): DVKVTQSSRYLVKRTGEKVFLECVQDMDHENMFWYRQDPGLGLRLIYFSYDVKMKEKGDIPEGYSVSREKKERFSLILESASTNQTSMYLCASQSGCTDTQYFGPGTRLTVL.

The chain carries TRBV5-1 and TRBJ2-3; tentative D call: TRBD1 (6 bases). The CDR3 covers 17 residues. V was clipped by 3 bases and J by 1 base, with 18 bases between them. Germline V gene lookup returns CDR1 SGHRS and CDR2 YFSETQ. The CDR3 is CASSSADIQGGTDTQYF. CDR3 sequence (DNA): TGCGCCAGCAGCTCGGCTGATATACAGGGAGGCACAGATACGCAGTATTTT.

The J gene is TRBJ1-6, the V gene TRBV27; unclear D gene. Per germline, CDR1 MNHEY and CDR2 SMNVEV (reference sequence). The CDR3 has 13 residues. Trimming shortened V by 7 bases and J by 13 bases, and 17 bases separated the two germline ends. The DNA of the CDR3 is TGTGCCAGCAAGTTTCGGTTCCAAGGCCCCCTCCACTTT. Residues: CASKFRFQGPLHF.

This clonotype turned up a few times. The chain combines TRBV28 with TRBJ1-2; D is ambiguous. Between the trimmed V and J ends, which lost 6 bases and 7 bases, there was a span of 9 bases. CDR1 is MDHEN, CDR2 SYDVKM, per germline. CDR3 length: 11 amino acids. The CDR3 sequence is CASRVAVGYTF. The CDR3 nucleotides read TGTGCCAGCAGGGTCGCGGTTGGCTACACCTTC.

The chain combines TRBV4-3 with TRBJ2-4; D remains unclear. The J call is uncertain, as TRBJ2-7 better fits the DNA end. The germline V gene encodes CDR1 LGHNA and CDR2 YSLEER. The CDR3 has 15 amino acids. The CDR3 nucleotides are TGCGCCAGCAGCCAAGGGGTCGGGCGTCCCTCCGAGCAGTACTTC. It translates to CASSQGVGRPSEQYF.

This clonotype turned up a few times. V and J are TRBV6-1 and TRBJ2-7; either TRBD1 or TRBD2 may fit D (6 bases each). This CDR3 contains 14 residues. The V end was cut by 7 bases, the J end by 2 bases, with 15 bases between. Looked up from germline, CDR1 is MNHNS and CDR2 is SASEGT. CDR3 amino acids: CASTEGGHPYEQYF. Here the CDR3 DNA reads TGTGCCAGCACCGAGGGGGGACATCCCTACGAGCAGTACTTC.

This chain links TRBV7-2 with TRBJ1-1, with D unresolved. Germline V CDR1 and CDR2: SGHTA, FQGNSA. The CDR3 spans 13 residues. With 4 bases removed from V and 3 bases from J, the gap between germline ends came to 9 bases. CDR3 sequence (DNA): TGTGCCAGCAGCTACCGGGCCGACACTGAAGCTTTCTTT. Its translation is CASSYRADTEAFF.

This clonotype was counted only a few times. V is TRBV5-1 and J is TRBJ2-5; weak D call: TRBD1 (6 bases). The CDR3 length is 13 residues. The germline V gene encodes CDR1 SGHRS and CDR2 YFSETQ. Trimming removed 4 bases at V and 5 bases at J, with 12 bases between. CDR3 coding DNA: TGCGCCAGCAGCGTGGCGCAGGGGGAGACCCAGTACTTC. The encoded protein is CASSVAQGETQYF.

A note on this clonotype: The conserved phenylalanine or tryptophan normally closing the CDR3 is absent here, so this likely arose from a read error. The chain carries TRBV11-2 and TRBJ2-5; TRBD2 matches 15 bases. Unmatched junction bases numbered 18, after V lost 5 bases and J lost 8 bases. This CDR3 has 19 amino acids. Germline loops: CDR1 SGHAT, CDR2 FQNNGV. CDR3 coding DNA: TGTGCCAGCAGCCACGGACTAGCGGGAGGGGTCGAGCAAGAGAATACCCAGTACTTA. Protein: CASSHGLAGGVEQENTQYL.

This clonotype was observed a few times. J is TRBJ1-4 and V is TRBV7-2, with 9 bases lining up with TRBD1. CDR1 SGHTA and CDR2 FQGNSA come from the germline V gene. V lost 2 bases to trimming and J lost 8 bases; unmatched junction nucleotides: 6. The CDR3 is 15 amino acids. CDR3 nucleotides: TGTGCCAGCAGCTTAAAAGGGGACAGGGTGGAAAAACTGTTTTTT. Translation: CASSLKGDRVEKLFF.

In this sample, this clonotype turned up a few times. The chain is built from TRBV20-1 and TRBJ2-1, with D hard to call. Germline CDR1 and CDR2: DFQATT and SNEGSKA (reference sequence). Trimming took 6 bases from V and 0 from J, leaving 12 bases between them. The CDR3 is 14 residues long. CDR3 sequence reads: CSAELQSSYNEQFF. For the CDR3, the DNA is TGCAGTGCGGAACTCCAGAGCTCCTACAATGAGCAGTTCTTC.

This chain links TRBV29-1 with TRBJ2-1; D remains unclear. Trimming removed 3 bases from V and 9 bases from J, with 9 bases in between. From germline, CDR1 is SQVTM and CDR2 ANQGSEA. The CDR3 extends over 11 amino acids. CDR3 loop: CSVEPIPEQFF. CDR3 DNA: TGCAGCGTTGAGCCCATACCTGAGCAGTTCTTC.